This TCR beta chain is from a study of cytomegalovirus exposure and HLA in healthy donors. General study points: Rare TCR sequences dominated, though some public TCRs recurred in many donors. The productive fraction for most TCR beta V segments was about 87% or about 30% in an earlier analysis. Altogether, about 160 TCR beta chains were recorded as cytomegalovirus-associated.

A multiplex PCR was run with 60 Vbeta primers and 13 Jbeta primers. The data were produced by immunoSEQ multiplex PCR, yet TCRdb's version contains in-frame clones alone and is incomplete. The data hold 150,000 to 250,000 clones, with 75% to 85% observed a single time. This clone was picked up a small number of times. Its antigen is unidentified. Other nucleotide sequences in the sample specify the same CDR3. V dropped 3 bases and J dropped 5 bases, with 21 bases sitting between them. The V gene's germline CDR1 is SGHDN and CDR2 FVKESK. This CDR3 spans 17 amino acids. This clonotype was sampled from a woman between 45 and 65 years old in good health and CMV-seropositive. Sequencing used PBMCs. This chain connects TRBV14 to TRBJ2-3; perhaps TRBD1 as D (8 bases). CDR3 nucleotide sequence: TGTGCCAGCAGCCACACTAGGACAGGGAGGGCGGAAGATACGCAGTATTTT. Translated: CASSHTRTGRAEDTQYF.